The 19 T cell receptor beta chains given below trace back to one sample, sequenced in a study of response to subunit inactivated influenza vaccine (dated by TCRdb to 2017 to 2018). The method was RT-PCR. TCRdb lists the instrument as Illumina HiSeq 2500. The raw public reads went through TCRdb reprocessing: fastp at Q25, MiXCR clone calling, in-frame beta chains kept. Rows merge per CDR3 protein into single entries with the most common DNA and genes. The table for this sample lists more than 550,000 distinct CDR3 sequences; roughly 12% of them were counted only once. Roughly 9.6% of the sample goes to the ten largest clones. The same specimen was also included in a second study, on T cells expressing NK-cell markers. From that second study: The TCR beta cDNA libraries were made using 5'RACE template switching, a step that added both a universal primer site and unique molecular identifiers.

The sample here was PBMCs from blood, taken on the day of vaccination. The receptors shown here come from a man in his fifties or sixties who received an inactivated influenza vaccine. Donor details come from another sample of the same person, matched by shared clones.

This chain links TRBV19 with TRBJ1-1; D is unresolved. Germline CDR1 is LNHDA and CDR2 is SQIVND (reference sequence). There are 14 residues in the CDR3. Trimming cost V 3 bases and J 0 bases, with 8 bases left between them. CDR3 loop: CASSIKGMNTEAFF. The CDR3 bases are TGTGCCAGTAGTATTAAGGGCATGAACACTGAAGCTTTCTTT.

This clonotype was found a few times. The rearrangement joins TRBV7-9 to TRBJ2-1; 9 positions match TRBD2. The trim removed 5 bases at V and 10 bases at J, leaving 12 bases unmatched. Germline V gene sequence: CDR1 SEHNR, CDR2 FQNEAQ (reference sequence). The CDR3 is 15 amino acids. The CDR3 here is CASSLTSGPSREQFF. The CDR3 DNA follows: TGTGCCAGCAGCCTGACTAGCGGCCCCTCTCGGGAGCAGTTCTTC.

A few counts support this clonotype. The CDR3 DNA is TGCGCCAGCAGCCCCACGACAGGGTCGAACACCGGGGAGCTGTTTTTT. This sequence encodes CASSPTTGSNTGELFF. This chain uses TRBV5-1 with TRBJ2-2, with 7 bases that match TRBD1. Germline CDR1 and CDR2: SGHRS and YFSETQ. Trimming at V came to 4 bases and at J to 0 bases, leaving 6 bases not matched to a gene. The length of the CDR3 is 16 residues.

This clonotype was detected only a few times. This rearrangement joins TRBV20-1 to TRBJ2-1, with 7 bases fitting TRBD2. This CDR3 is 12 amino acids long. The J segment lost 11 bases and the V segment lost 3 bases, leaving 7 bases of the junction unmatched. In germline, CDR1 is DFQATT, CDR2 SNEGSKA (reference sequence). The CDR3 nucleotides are TGCAGTGCTAGCCGGGACTATGGAAAGCAGTTCTTC. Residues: CSASRDYGKQFF.

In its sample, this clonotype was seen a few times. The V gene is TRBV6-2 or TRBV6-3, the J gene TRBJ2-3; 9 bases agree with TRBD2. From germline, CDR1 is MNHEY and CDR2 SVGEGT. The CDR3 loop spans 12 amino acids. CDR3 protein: CAAGGPTDTQYF. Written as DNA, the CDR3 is TGTGCGGCGGGAGGGCCGACAGATACGCAGTATTTT.

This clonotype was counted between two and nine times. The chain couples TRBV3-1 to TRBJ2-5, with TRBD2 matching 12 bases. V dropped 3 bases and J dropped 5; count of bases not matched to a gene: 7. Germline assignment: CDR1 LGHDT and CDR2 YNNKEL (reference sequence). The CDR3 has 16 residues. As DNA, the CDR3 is TGTGCCAGCAGCCAGATTCGGACTAGCGGGAAGGAGACCCAGTACTTC. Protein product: CASSQIRTSGKETQYF.

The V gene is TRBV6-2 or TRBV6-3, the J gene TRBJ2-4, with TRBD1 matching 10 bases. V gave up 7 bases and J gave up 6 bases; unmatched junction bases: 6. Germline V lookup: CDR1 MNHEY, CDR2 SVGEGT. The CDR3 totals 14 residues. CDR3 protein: CASTRDRGSNIQYF. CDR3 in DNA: TGTGCCAGCACTCGGGACAGGGGCTCAAACATTCAGTACTTC.

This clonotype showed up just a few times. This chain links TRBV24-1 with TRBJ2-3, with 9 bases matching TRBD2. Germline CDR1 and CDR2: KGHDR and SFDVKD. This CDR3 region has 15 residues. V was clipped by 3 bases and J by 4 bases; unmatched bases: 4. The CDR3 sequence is CATSDAGGHPDTQYF. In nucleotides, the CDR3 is TGTGCCACCAGTGATGCGGGGGGGCACCCAGATACGCAGTATTTT.

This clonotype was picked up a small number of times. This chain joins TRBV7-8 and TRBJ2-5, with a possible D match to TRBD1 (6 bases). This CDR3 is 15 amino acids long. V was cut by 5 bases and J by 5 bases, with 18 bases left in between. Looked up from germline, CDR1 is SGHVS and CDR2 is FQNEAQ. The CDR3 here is CASSQPGVLVETQYF. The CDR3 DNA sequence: TGTGCCAGCAGCCAACCAGGGGTCCTCGTGGAGACCCAGTACTTC.

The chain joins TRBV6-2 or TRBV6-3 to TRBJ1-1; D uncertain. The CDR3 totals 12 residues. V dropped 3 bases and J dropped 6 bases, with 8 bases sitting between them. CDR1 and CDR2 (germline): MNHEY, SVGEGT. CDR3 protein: CASSYLKSEAFF. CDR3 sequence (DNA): TGTGCCAGCAGTTATCTCAAGTCTGAAGCTTTCTTT.

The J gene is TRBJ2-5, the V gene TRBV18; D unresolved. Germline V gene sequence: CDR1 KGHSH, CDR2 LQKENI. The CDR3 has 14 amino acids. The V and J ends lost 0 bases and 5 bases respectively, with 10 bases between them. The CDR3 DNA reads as TGTGCCAGCTCACCACCTTATGAAGGGGAGACCCAGTACTTC. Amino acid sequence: CASSPPYEGETQYF.

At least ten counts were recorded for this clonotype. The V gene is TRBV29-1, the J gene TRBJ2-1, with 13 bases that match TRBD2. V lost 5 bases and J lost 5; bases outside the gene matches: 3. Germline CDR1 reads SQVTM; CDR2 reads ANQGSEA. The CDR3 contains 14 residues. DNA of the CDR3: TGCAGCGTTTTCGGACTAGCGGGGGACAATGAGCAGTTCTTC. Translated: CSVFGLAGDNEQFF.

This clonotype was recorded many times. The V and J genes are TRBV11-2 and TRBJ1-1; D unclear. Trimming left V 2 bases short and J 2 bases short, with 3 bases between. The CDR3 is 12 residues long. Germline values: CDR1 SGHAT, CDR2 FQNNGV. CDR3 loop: CASSLRNTEAFF. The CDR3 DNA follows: TGTGCCAGCAGCTTACGAAACACTGAAGCTTTCTTT.

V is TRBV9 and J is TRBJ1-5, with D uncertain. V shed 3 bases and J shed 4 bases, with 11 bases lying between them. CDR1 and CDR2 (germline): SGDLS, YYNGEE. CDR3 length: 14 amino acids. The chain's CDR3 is CASSAEAGNQPQHF. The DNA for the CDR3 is TGTGCCAGCAGCGCAGAGGCGGGGAATCAGCCCCAGCATTTT.

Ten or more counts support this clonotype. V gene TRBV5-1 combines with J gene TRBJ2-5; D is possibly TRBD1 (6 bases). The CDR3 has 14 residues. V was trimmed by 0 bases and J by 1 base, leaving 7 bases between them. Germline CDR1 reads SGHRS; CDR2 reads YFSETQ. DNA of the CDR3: TGCGCCAGCAGCTTGGTCAGGGGCCAAGAGACCCAGTACTTC. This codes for CASSLVRGQETQYF.

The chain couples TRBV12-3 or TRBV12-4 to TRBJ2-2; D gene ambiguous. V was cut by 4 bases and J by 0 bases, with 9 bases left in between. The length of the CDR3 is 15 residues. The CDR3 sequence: CASSSLPPNTGELFF. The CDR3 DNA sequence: TGTGCCAGCAGTTCACTCCCTCCGAACACCGGGGAGCTGTTTTTT.

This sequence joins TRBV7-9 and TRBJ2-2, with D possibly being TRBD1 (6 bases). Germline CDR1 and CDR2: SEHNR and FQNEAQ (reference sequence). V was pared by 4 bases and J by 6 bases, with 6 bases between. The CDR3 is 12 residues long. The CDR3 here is CASSWTAGELFF. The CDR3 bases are TGTGCCAGCAGCTGGACAGCCGGGGAGCTGTTTTTT.

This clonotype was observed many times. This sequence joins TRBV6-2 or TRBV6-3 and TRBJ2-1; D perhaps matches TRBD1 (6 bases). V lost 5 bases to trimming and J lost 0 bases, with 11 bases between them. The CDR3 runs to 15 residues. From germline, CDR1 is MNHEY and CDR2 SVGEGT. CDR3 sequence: CASSLDRYSYNEQFF. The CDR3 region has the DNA TGTGCCAGCAGTCTGGACAGATACTCCTACAATGAGCAGTTCTTC.

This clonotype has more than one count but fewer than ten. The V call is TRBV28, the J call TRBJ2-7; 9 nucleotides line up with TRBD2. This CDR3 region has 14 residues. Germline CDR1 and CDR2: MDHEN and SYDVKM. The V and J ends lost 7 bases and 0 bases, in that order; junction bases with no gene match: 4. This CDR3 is CASTISGGSYEQYF. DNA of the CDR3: TGTGCCAGCACCATTAGCGGGGGCTCCTACGAGCAGTACTTC.